The 7 T cell receptor beta chains listed next were all sequenced from one sample in a study of cytomegalovirus exposure and HLA in healthy donors. Researchers ran the PCR with 60 Vbeta and 13 Jbeta primers. This table comes from immunoSEQ multiplex PCR, and its TCRdb copy is limited to in-frame clones, with some not included. The data show around 100,000 clones, roughly 76% seen once. Sequenced sample: PBMCs. All receptors come from a man in his forties in good health and CMV-seronegative.

The V and J genes are TRBV6-6 and TRBJ1-1; 9 bases match TRBD1. V dropped 5 bases and J dropped 2; count of bases not matched to a gene: 3. Germline V lookup: CDR1 MNHNY, CDR2 SVGAGI (reference sequence). The CDR3 covers 14 residues. CDR3 amino acids: CASSLQGANTEAFF. Here the CDR3 DNA reads TGTGCCAGCAGTCTACAGGGGGCCAACACTGAAGCTTTCTTT.

V gene TRBV5-1 combines with J gene TRBJ1-1, with 8 bases identical to TRBD1. J gave up 5 bases and V 4 bases, and 7 bases lay outside the gene matches. The CDR3 has 14 amino acids. The germline V gene encodes CDR1 SGHRS and CDR2 YFSETQ. This CDR3 reads CASSAQGAGTEAFF. As DNA, the CDR3 is TGCGCCAGCAGCGCCCAGGGGGCCGGGACTGAAGCTTTCTTT.

The chain carries TRBV6-5 and TRBJ2-3, with D possibly matching TRBD2 (6 bases). This CDR3 region has 15 residues. The germline V and J ends were trimmed by 5 bases and 2 bases, with 14 bases remaining between them. Germline V gives CDR1 MNHEY, CDR2 SVGAGI. CDR3 amino acids: CASSTEAGSTDTQYF. DNA for the CDR3: TGTGCCAGCAGTACCGAAGCGGGTTCCACAGATACGCAGTATTTT.

The DNA for the CDR3 is TGTGCCAGCAGCCTGGGACAGGCTGGGGGCTACACCTTC. Its translation is CASSLGQAGGYTF. V is TRBV7-6 and J is TRBJ1-2, with TRBD1 matching 8 bases. The germline gives CDR1 SGHVS, CDR2 FNYEAQ. The CDR3 runs to 13 residues. The V and J ends lost 5 bases and 8 bases, in that order; junction bases with no gene match: 7. Drawing the rest from reference TRBV7-6 and TRBJ1-2, the complete variable domain is GAGVSQSPRYKVTKRGQDVALRCDPISGHVSLYWYRQALGQGPEFLTYFNYEAQQDKSGLPNDRFSAERPEGSISTLTIQRTEQRDSAMYRCASSLGQAGGYTFGSGTRLTVV.

The CDR3 nucleotides read TGTGCCAGCAGCCAAGGACAGGGCGGTGAAAAACTGTTTTTT. This sequence encodes CASSQGQGGEKLFF. V usage is TRBV7-6 and J usage is TRBJ1-4, with TRBD1 identical over 8 bases. The CDR3 has 14 amino acids. CDR1 and CDR2 from the germline V gene are SGHVS and FNYEAQ. J lost 7 bases, V lost 5 bases, and 6 bases had no gene match.

This chain connects TRBV7-9 to TRBJ1-2; D is unclear. V shed 5 bases and J shed 8 bases, with 15 bases lying between them. CDR1 is SEHNR and CDR2 is FQNEAQ in the germline V gene (reference sequence). This CDR3 contains 13 residues. Here the CDR3 DNA reads TGTGCCAGCAGCAAGAGGGAGGGAGACGGCTACACCTTC. Translation: CASSKREGDGYTF.

In its sample, this clone was seen many times. The rearrangement links TRBV2 to TRBJ1-6, with TRBD1 identical over 7 bases. The CDR3 has 13 residues. The V gene end was trimmed by 6 bases and the J gene end by 6 bases; junction bases not matched to a gene: 2. The germline V gene encodes CDR1 SNHLY and CDR2 FYNNEI. The CDR3 protein is CASRGQSNSPLHF. The CDR3 DNA is TGTGCCAGCAGGGGACAGAGTAATTCACCCCTCCACTTT. Variable domain in full (rest from reference TRBV2 and TRBJ1-6): EPEVTQTPSHQVTQMGQEVILRCVPISNHLYFYWYRQILGQKVEFLVSFYNNEISEKSEIFDDQFSVERPDGSNFTLKIRSTKLEDSAMYFCASRGQSNSPLHFGNGTRLTVT.